The present TCR beta chain was sequenced within a study of T-cell reconstitution after alpha-beta-depleted transplantation in children. Notes on the study in general: Several hundred expanded graft clones reportedly supplied alpha-beta T cells about two months after transplant. Where some patients showed high TCRbeta diversity at day 60, it came from recipient T cells and thymic progenitors that had survived. The main origin of T-cell counts and diversity one year after transplant was newly produced T cells.

This clonotype was detected many times. Its antigen is currently unknown. V was cut by 1 base and J by 2 bases, with 3 bases left in between. CDR3 length: 13 residues. Germline V gives CDR1 SGHTA, CDR2 FQGNSA. Unique molecular identifiers were incorporated when the TCRbeta library was constructed. TCRdb re-called the PCR reads with MiXCR, one entry per CDR3 protein. The sample comprises 490,000 or so distinct CDR3 sequences, roughly a tenth of which are singletons, and 2% rests with the top ten. The source was PBMCs, collected before TCRalphabeta/CD19-depleted stem cell transplant. The gene calls are TRBV7-2 and TRBJ1-3; D is uncertain. The sequence derives from a child aged 2 to 10 with inherited bone marrow failure, due to receive a stem cell transplant. The chain's CDR3 is CASSLGPGNTIYF. DNA for the CDR3: TGTGCCAGCAGCTTAGGGCCTGGAAACACCATATATTTT.